This TCR beta chain was observed in a study of shared clonotypes between healthy human individuals. On the study more broadly: CD4 naive cells filled three plates per donor, CD4 memory three, CD8 naive two and CD8 memory one.

Concerning this clone: Its target is not known.

Points from the study as a whole: Naive CD4 clonotypes overlapped across several donors at approximately 5.3%.

Trimming stripped 4 bases from V and 5 bases from J, with 20 bases between. The CDR3 is 16 amino acids. Germline assignment: CDR1 MNHEY and CDR2 SVGAGI. Those who donated were healthy HIV-negative adults, with no recent acute infections or vaccinations reported. The data were produced by immunoSEQ multiplex PCR, yet TCRdb's version contains in-frame clones alone and is incomplete. The sample shows under 600,000 clones, approximately 94% of them seen only once. The source of this sequence is a young woman in good health. The chain couples TRBV6-5 to TRBJ2-5; D possibly matches TRBD1 or TRBD2 (5 bases each). Sequenced sample: naive CD4+ T cells sorted from blood. The subset was: CD45RA+ positively selected. DNA for the CDR3: TGTGCCAGCAGTTTCACGGGACCCCCAAACAGCGAGACCCAGTACTTC. The encoded protein is CASSFTGPPNSETQYF.